This paragraph reports one T cell receptor (beta chain). This clone's antigen is unknown. Base qualities are missing; no much larger clone stands one base away. Libraries were built with 5' RACE. This sample was sequenced with an Illumina HiSeq 2500. The second PCR ran for roughly 7 to 12 cycles and used a J-beta primer mix along with a sample-barcoded 5' primer. A template-switch 5' adaptor carrying 12 random nucleotides introduced a unique molecular identifier onto each TCR beta cDNA molecule. At least 3 million CDR3-containing paired-end reads were obtained from each sample. First-strand cDNA synthesis was performed from all RNA using the Mint cDNA synthesis kit, with priming by a TRBC-specific oligonucleotide. Following uracil-DNA glycosylase treatment, all cDNA underwent a first 18-cycle PCR with the universal primers M1SS and BC2_uni_R. The study's own analysis went as follows. Normalization of each sample was performed by random selection of 1 million high-quality reads, each carrying a distinct molecular identifier. Reads with shared molecular identifiers were discarded instead of being binned into consensus sequences. MiTCR, run with a Q25 quality threshold and the strictest error-elimination algorithm, handled CDR3 identification, clonotype clustering and error correction. A nonparametric unseen species model with Euler transformation was used to estimate a lower bound on total TCR beta diversity. In TCRdb, the public reads were trimmed at Q25 with fastp and aligned with MiXCR, with productive beta chains retained. Rows with one shared CDR3 protein collapse into an entry with the most common genes and DNA. For this entry, the V and J calls and clone size follow TCRdb and not the study's own pipeline. The sample records 600,000 to 900,000 distinct CDR3 sequences, 20% to 30% of which are singletons. The top ten hold 2.5% to 3.5% of the sample.

This sample is drawn from a study of blood T cells in healthy people across ages (dated by TCRdb to about 2015). Study-level background: Template switching captured roughly one uniquely barcoded TCR beta cDNA molecule per two T cells in model experiments. Using deep sequencing normalized with unique cDNA molecular identifiers, the study measured how TCR beta repertoire diversity changes with age. The donors were split into four age groups: young (average 16 years), middle-aged (roughly 39), aged (approximately 59) and long-lived (approximately 80). For two donors (one aged 18 to 30 and one aged 80 or older), the study analyzed two additional independent replicas of 1 million unique cDNA reads from the same blood draw. The paper as a whole reports these results and caveats: Observed TCR beta diversity correlated strongly with the percentage of naive T cells measured by flow cytometry. Compared with the aged group, the long-lived group had more naive CD4+ T cells, fewer expanded clones and increased TCR diversity, suggesting age selection. The CMV infection status of donors was not known, potentially confounding age-related changes in expanded clonotypes. Estimates of total diversity from one million sequenced T cells were regarded as lower bounds and underestimates. Observed TCR beta diversity per million T cells fell roughly linearly with age, and a significant reduction was already apparent by age about 36. Since profiling was done on bulk unsorted PBMCs, naive and antigen-experienced compartments could not be conclusively compared.

Systemically healthy Caucasian individuals from Russia, some 38 in total and aged roughly 6 to 95 years, were included as donors. Each donor gave about 9.7 milliliters of peripheral blood, drawn into EDTA-treated Vacutainer tubes. PBMCs were isolated by Ficoll-Paque density-gradient centrifugation, with at least 7 million obtained per sample. Total RNA, at least 6 micrograms per sample, was extracted from PBMCs with Trizol reagent. For every donor, an aliquot of PBMCs went through flow cytometry to measure the percentages of naive CD45RAhigh/CD27high T cells. Spanning cysteine to phenylalanine, the CDR3 consists of 13 amino acids. Just the 39-base CDR3 DNA is kept, in frame starting at base 1. The germline V gene sets CDR1 to SNHLY and CDR2 to FYNNEI. The junction carries 17 bases between V and J, which are trimmed by 7 bases and 13 bases respectively. These sequences were also reported in another study, on T cells of mothers and their children. That second publication adds: Nine systemically healthy Caucasian individuals, comprising three mothers and their six children, were included as donors. cDNA synthesis used all of the extracted RNA, with approximately 1.4 ug of RNA in each 15 ul reaction. Sample barcodes and 2-4 random nucleotides were added via the M1S primer in the second PCR. More than 9.5 million TCR beta CDR3 reads were obtained from each mother, and about 3 million reads were obtained from each child. In both related and unrelated pairs, thymic selection shapes the output of TCR recombination in a similar way, with inherited differences having only a minor effect. Normalized repertoire overlap was always slightly but never significantly higher in related than unrelated mother-child pairs. No persistent microchimeric T cell clones were detected, at a sensitivity of approximately 110 clones per million clonotypes. To look for features that set related mother-child pairs apart from unrelated individuals, the researchers ran deep NGS to compare the TCR beta repertoires of mothers and children. On average, the children were roughly 10 +/- 4 years old, while the mothers were approximately 41 +/- 4 years old. Libraries were sequenced on Illumina HiSeq 2000 with 100+100 nt paired-end reads after adapter ligation with NEBNext reagents. To avoid cross-contamination, the mother libraries and the child libraries were prepared a month apart and sequenced in separate runs. For each donor, somewhere between roughly 500,000 and 2,300,000 distinct TCR beta clonotypes were identified. Naive TCR beta clonotypes were estimated from low-frequency clonotypes matched to each donor's FACS-determined naive share, without sorting.

Sequences were obtained from blood. The TCR was taken from a boy under 18 in good health. The rearrangement joined TRBV2 to TRBJ1-6; no D segment can be confidently identified. The nucleotide sequence is given as TGTGCCAGCATCGCCACCCCCTCCTCTCCCCTCCACTTT. Its translation is CASIATPSSPLHF.